One TCR beta chain is described in this entry. Its specificity is unknown. These data belong to a study of T cells expressing NK-cell markers. Findings and caveats of the study: The contribution of dominant NKG2C+ clonotypes to CD8+ T cells in a handful of donors was 1.0-7.0%.

Each CDR3 protein gets one entry in TCRdb, which reprocessed the 5' RACE reads and gives no DNA. The sample includes more than 250,000 distinct CDR3 sequences. The CDR3 sequence is 15 residues long. The source of this sequence is a man aged 18 to 35 in good health. The sequenced material came from blood T cells: a sorted CD56 or NKG2C T cell subset, CD4+ or CD8+ T cells, or bulk PBMC T cells (not recorded which). The V and J genes are TRBV12-3 or TRBV12-4 and TRBJ2-7; TCRdb's D call, TRBD2, is unchecked because there is no DNA. CDR3 amino acids: CASSGTSGGSYEQYF.